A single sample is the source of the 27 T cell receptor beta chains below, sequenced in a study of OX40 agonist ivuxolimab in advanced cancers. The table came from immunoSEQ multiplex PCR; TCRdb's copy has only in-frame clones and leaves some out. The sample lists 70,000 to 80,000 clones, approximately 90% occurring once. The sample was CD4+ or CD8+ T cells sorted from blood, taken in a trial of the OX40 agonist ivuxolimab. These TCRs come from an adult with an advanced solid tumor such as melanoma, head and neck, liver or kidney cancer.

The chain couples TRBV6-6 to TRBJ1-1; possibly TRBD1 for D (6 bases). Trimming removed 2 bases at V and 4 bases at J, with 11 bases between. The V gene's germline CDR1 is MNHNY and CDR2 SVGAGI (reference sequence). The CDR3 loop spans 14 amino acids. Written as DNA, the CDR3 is TGTGCCAGCAGTTACGACGGACAGATCACTGAAGCTTTCTTT. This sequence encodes CASSYDGQITEAFF.

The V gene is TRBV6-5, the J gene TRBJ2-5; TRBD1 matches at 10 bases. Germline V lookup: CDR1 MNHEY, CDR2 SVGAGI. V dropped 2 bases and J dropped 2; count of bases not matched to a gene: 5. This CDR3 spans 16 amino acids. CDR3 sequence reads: CASSYRGTGAQETQYF. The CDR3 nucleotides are TGTGCCAGCAGTTACCGCGGGACAGGGGCTCAAGAGACCCAGTACTTC.

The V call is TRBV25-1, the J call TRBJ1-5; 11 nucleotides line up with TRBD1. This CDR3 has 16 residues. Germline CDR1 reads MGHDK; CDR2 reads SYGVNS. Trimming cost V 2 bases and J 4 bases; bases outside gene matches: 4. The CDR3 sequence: CASSEPGTGGNQPQHF. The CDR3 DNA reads TGTGCCAGCAGTGAACCCGGGACAGGGGGAAATCAGCCCCAGCATTTT. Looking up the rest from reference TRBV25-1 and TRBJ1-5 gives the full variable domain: EADIYQTPRYLVIGTGKKITLECSQTMGHDKMYWYQQDPGMELHLIHYSYGVNSTEKGDLSSESTVSRIRTEHFPLTLESARPSHTSQYLCASSEPGTGGNQPQHFGDGTRLSIL.

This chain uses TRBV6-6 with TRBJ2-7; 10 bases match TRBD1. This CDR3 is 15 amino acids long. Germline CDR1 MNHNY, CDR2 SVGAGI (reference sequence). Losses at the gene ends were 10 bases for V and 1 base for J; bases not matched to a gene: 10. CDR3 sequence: CATSDGQGGSYEQYF. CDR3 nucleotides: TGTGCCACCTCAGACGGACAGGGGGGTTCCTACGAGCAGTACTTC.

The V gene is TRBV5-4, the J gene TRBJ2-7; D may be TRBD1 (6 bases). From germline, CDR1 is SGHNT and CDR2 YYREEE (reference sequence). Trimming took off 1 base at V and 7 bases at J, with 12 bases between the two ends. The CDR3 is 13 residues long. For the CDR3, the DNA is TGTGCCAGCAGCTTGCAGAGGCAGGGGGAGCAGTACTTC. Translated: CASSLQRQGEQYF.

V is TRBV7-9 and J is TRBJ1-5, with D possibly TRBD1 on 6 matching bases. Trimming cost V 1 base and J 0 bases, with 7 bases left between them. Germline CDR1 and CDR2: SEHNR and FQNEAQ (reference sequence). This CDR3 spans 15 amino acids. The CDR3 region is CASSLGTVSNQPQHF. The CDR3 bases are TGTGCCAGCAGCTTAGGGACAGTTAGCAATCAGCCCCAGCATTTT.

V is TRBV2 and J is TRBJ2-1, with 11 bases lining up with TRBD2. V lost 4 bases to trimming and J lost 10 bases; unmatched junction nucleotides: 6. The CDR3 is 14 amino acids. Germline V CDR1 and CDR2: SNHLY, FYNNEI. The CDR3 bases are TGTGCCAGCAGTGGACTAGCGGGAAGATGGGAGCAGTTCTTC. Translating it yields CASSGLAGRWEQFF.

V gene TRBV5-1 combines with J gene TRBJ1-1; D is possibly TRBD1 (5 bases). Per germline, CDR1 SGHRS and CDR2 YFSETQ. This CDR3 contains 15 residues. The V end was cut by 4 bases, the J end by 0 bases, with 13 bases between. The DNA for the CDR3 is TGCGCCAGCAGCGGGGGAGACAGCATGAACACTGAAGCTTTCTTT. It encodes CASSGGDSMNTEAFF. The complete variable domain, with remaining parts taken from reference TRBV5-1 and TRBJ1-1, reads KAGVTQTPRYLIKTRGQQVTLSCSPISGHRSVSWYQQTPGQGLQFLFEYFSETQRNKGNFPGRFSGRQFSNSRSEMNVSTLELGDSALYLCASSGGDSMNTEAFFGQGTRLTVV.

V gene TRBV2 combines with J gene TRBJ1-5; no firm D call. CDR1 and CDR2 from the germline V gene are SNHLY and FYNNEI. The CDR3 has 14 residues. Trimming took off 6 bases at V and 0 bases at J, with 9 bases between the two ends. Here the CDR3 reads CASRRGYSNQPQHF. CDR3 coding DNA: TGTGCCAGCAGAAGAGGCTATAGCAATCAGCCCCAGCATTTT.

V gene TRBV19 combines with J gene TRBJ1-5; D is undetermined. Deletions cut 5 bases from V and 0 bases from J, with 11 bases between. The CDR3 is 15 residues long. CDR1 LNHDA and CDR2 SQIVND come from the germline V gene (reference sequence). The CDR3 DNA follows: TGTGCCAGTAGTGGCCAGGCACTTAGCAATCAGCCCCAGCATTTT. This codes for CASSGQALSNQPQHF.

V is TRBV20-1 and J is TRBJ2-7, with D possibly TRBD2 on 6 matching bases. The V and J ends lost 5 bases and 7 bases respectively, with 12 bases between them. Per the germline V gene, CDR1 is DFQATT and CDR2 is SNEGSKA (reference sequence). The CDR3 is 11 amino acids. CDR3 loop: CSAGLAGEQYF. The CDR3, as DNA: TGCAGTGCTGGGCTGGCGGGGGAGCAGTACTTC.

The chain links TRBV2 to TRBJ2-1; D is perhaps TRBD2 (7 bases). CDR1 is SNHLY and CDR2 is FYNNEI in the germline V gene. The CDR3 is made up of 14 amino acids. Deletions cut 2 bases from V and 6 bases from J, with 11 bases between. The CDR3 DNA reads TGTGCCAGCAGTGAATTGGGGGGGCGCAATGAGCAGTTCTTC. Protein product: CASSELGGRNEQFF.

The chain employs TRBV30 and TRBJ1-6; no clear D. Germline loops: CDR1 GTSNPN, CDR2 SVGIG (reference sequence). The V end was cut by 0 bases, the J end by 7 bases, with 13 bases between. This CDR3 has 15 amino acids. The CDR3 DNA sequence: TGTGCCTGGAGTGTACTGGTAGGGAACAATTCACCCCTCCACTTT. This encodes CAWSVLVGNNSPLHF.

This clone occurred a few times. DNA of the CDR3: TGTGCCAGCACCCCAAGGACAGGGGGCACCTACGAGCAGTACTTC. Amino acid sequence: CASTPRTGGTYEQYF. This chain uses TRBV7-2 with TRBJ2-7; 11 nucleotides line up with TRBD1. The CDR3 totals 15 residues. The V gene end was trimmed by 7 bases and the J gene end by 2 bases; junction bases not matched to a gene: 7. Germline values: CDR1 SGHTA, CDR2 FQGNSA.

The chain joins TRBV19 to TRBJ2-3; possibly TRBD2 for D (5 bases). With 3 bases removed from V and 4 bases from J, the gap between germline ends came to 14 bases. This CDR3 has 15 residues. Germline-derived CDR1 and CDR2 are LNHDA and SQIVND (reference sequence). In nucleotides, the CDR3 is TGTGCCAGTAGTATTGCCACTAGGAACCCAGATACGCAGTATTTT. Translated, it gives CASSIATRNPDTQYF.

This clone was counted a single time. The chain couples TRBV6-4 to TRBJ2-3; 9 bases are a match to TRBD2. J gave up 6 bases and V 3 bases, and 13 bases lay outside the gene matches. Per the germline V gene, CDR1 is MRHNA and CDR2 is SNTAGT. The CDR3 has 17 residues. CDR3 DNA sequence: TGTGCCAGCAGTGAACTAGGAGCGGGAGGAAACTGGGATACGCAGTATTTT. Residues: CASSELGAGGNWDTQYF.

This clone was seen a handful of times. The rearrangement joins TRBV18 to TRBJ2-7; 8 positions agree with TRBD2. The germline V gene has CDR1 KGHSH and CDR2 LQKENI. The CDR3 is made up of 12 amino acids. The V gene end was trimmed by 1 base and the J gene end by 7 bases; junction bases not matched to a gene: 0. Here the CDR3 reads CASSPLAGEQYF. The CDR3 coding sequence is TGTGCCAGCTCACCACTAGCGGGGGAGCAGTACTTC.

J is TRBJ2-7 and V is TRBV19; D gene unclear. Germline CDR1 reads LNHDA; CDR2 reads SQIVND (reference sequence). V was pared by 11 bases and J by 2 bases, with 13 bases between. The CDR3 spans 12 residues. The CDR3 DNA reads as TGTGCCCCCGTCCACAGAACCTACGAGCAGTACTTC. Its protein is CAPVHRTYEQYF.

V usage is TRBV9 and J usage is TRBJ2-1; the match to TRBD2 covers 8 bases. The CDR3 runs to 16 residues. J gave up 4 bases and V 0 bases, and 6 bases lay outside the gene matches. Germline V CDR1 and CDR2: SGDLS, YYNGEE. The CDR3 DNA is TGTGCCAGCAGCGTAGCGTCAGCGGGAGCTTACAATGAGCAGTTCTTC. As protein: CASSVASAGAYNEQFF.

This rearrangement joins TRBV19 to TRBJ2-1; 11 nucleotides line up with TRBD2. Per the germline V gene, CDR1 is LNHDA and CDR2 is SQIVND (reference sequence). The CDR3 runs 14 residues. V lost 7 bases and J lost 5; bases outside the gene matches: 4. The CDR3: CASTTSGTHNEQFF. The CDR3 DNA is TGTGCCAGTACGACTAGCGGGACACACAATGAGCAGTTCTTC.

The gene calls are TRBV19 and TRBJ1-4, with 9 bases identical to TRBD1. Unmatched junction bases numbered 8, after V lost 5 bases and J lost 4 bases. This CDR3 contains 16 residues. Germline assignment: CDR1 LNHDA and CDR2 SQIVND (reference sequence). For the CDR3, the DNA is TGTGCCAGTAGTCTCCCACGGACAGGGGTTAATGAAAAACTGTTTTTT. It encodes CASSLPRTGVNEKLFF.

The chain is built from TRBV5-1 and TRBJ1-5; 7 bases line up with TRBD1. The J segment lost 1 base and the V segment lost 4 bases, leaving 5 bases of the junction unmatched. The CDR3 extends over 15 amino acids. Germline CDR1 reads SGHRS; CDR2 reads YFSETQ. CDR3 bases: TGCGCCAGCAGCCTCGGGACAGCAAGCAATCAGCCCCAGCATTTT. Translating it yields CASSLGTASNQPQHF.

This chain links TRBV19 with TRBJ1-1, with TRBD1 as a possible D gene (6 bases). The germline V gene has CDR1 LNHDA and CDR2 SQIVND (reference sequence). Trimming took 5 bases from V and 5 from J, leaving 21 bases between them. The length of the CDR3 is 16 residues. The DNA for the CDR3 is TGTGCCAGTAGTTTACAAGGACAGCCCGGGTATACTGAAGCTTTCTTT. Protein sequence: CASSLQGQPGYTEAFF.

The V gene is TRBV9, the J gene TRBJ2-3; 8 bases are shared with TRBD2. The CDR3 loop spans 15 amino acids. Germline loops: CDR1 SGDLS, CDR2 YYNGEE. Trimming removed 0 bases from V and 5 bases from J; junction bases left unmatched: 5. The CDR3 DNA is TGTGCCAGCAGCGTAGTGGGCGGGAGGATAGATACGCAGTATTTT. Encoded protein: CASSVVGGRIDTQYF.

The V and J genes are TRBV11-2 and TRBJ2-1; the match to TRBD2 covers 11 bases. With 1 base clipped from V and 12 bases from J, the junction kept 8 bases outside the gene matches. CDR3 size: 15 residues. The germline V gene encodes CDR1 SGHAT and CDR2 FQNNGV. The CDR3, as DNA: TGTGCCAGCAGCTTAGTGGGGACTAGCGGCCGAGGGCAGTTCTTC. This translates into CASSLVGTSGRGQFF.

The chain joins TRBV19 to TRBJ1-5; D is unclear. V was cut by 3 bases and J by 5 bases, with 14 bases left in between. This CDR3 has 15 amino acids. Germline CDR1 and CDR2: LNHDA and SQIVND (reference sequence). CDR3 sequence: CASSMGISVDQPQHF. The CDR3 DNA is TGTGCCAGTAGTATGGGGATTTCGGTCGATCAGCCCCAGCATTTT.

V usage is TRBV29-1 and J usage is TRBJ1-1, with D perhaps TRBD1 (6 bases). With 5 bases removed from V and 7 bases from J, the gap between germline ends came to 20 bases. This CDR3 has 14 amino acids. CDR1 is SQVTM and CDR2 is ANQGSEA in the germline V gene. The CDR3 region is CSVSPGAGVGEAFF. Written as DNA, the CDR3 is TGCAGCGTTTCTCCGGGCGCAGGGGTGGGTGAAGCTTTCTTT.